Listed below are T cell receptor beta chains from one sample, sequenced in a study of OX40 agonist ivuxolimab in advanced cancers. Libraries were prepared by immunoSEQ multiplex PCR; TCRdb keeps only in-frame clonotypes and omits some of them. The data contain approximately 84,000 clones, roughly 87% of them singletons. This specimen consisted of CD4+ or CD8+ T cells sorted from blood, obtained in a trial of the OX40 agonist ivuxolimab. Receptor source: an adult with an advanced solid tumor such as melanoma, head and neck, liver or kidney cancer. Both conserved end residues are part of each CDR3. The D gene is left open where the match is weak. Expanded clones get a size class; other rows say once, few or many, or leave the size out.

TRBJ2-1,once,TRBV18,.,TGTGCCAGCTCACTCGGTGGTGAGAGGGATGAGCAGTTCTTC,CASSLGGERDEQFF
TRBJ1-1,.,TRBV9,.,TGTGCCAGCAGCCGGGACAACCTGAACACTGAAGCTTTCTTT,CASSRDNLNTEAFF
TRBJ2-3,.,TRBV5-1,.,TGCGCCAGCAGCTTGGCGGCGGCTAGCACAGATACGCAGTATTTT,CASSLAAASTDTQYF
TRBJ1-2,.,TRBV2,.,TGTGCCAGCAGTGAAGGGGGGTTCTATGGCTACACCTTC,CASSEGGFYGYTF
TRBJ2-7,.,TRBV10-3,.,TGTGCCATCAGTGGGACAGTGAGCTCCTACGAGCAGTACTTC,CAISGTVSSYEQYF
TRBJ2-7,.,TRBV7-2,.,TGTGCCAGCAGCTTGTACGGGACCTCCTACGAGCAGTACTTC,CASSLYGTSYEQYF
TRBJ1-4,.,TRBV5-1,.,TGCGCCAGCAGCTTGGATGTGGGAGGGAGTGAAAAACTGTTTTTT,CASSLDVGGSEKLFF
TRBJ2-7,.,TRBV10-1,.,TGCGCCAGCGCCGGGGGATACGAGCAGTACTTC,CASAGGYEQYF
TRBJ1-2,once,TRBV4-1,.,TGCGCCAGCAGCCAAGACCGGGACATCTCCTTTATTGACACCTTC,CASSQDRDISFIDTF
TRBJ2-2,.,TRBV29-1,.,TGCAGCGTCTTATCTAGGGACACCGGGGAGCTGTTTTTT,CSVLSRDTGELFF
TRBJ1-4,.,TRBV28,.,TGTGCCAGCTCGAGCCCCCAGGGTACTAATGAAAAACTGTTTTTT,CASSSPQGTNEKLFF
TRBJ1-5,.,TRBV6-5,.,TGTGCCAGCAGTTACTCGAGGGAGAATAGCAATCAGCCCCAGCATTTT,CASSYSRENSNQPQHF
TRBJ1-1,few,TRBV30,.,TGTGCCTGTTCCATGAACACTGAAGCTTTCTTT,CACSMNTEAFF
TRBJ1-5,.,TRBV2,.,TGTGCCAGCACTGGCGGTGGACGGGGGCCCCAGCATTTT,CASTGGGRGPQHF
TRBJ1-4,.,TRBV29-1,TRBD1,TGCAGCGTTGATATGACAGGGGCTAATGAAAAACTGTTTTTT,CSVDMTGANEKLFF
TRBJ2-2,once,TRBV5-1,.,TGCGCCAGCAGTGATTGGGCTGGTGGCGCCTCCGGGGAGCTGTTTTTT,CASSDWAGGASGELFF
TRBJ1-5,.,TRBV5-1,.,TGCGCCAGCAGCTTGGGTACAGATAGCAATCAGCCCCAGCATTTT,CASSLGTDSNQPQHF
TRBJ1-5,few,TRBV15,TRBD1,TGTGCCACCAGCAGAGACGGGACAGTCAATCAGCCCCAGCATTTT,CATSRDGTVNQPQHF
TRBJ1-1,.,TRBV5-1,TRBD1,TGCGCCAGCAGCCCCGTAAGGGGGCCCACTGAAGCTTTCTTT,CASSPVRGPTEAFF
TRBJ1-3,.,TRBV11-2,.,TGTGCCAGCAGCTTACTCCGGGCCCTTTCTAACACCATATATTTT,CASSLLRALSNTIYF
TRBJ2-2,.,TRBV19,.,TGTGCCAGTAGTAGACAGCTAACTAACACCGGGGAGCTGTTTTTT,CASSRQLTNTGELFF
TRBJ1-2,.,TRBV29-1,.,TGCAGCGTTGAGGGTGTCGGCTTC,CSVEGVGF
TRBJ2-7,once,TRBV6-1,.,TGTGCCAGCAGTGAAACCCTACAGGGTCAGTACTTC,CASSETLQGQYF
TRBJ2-7,once,TRBV7-9,TRBD1,TGTGCCAGCAGCTTATTACCGGGACAGGGGGCGTTGGAGCAGTACTTC,CASSLLPGQGALEQYF
TRBJ2-7,.,TRBV5-8,.,TGTGCCAGCAGCCTGGCGGGCGGGTGGAGCTCCTACGAGCAGTACTTC,CASSLAGGWSSYEQYF
TRBJ1-4,.,TRBV11-2,.,TGTGCCAGCAGCTTATCTACGATGGCTGAAAAACTGTTTTTT,CASSLSTMAEKLFF
TRBJ1-4,.,TRBV30,TRBD1,TGTGCCTGTGACAGGGGTATCCGTTCTAATGAAAAACTGTTTTTT,CACDRGIRSNEKLFF
TRBJ1-2,.,TRBV19,.,TGTGCCAGTAGTATAGATCGTGCCGGGTTTGGGGGTGGCTACACCTTC,CASSIDRAGFGGGYTF
TRBJ2-7,.,TRBV9,TRBD2,TGTGCCAGCAGCGTAGATCCTAGCGGGAACTCCTACGAGCAGTACTTC,CASSVDPSGNSYEQYF
TRBJ1-1,.,TRBV6-6,.,TGTGCCAGCAGTTACTCCGCGTGGAACACTGAAGCTTTCTTT,CASSYSAWNTEAFF
TRBJ2-7,.,TRBV7-9,.,TGTGCCAGCAGCTCGGACGGCTACGAGCAGTACTTC,CASSSDGYEQYF
TRBJ2-2,.,TRBV19,TRBD1,TGTGCCAGTAGTCGGACAGGGGACACCGGGGAGCTGTTTTTT,CASSRTGDTGELFF